The 6 T cell receptor beta chains in this list originate from one sample, sequenced in a study of shared clonotypes between healthy human individuals (dated by TCRdb to the early 2020s). The receptor library was made with the immunoSEQ multiplex PCR assay. Drawn from immuneACCESS, this table holds only the in-frame rearrangements with V and J called that TCRdb kept. Clones are partly lost; checked studies trace under half to an unresolved V gene and leave the rest unexplained. The sample table holds more than 2 million clones, of which approximately 95% were seen once. The top ten clones comprise around 1.1% of the sample. CD8 naive samples were obtained by positive selection for CCR7 among CD45RO-negative cells, yielding a CD45RA+CCR7+ population from which TemRA cells were excluded. Sequencing input: naive CD8+ T cells sorted from blood. The cell subset or site label, as the study defines it: CD45RA+CCR7+. These receptors were obtained from a man aged 18 to 29 in good health.

The chain joins TRBV7-9 to TRBJ2-7; D remains ambiguous. V was cut by 1 base and J by 6 bases, with 4 bases left in between. Per the germline V gene, CDR1 is SEHNR and CDR2 is FQNEAQ (reference sequence). The length of the CDR3 is 11 residues. The CDR3 sequence: CASSLEFEQYF. The DNA for the CDR3 is TGTGCCAGCAGCTTAGAATTCGAGCAGTACTTC.

V usage is TRBV29-1 and J usage is TRBJ2-5; unclear D gene. Germline assignment: CDR1 SQVTM and CDR2 ANQGSEA. This CDR3 comprises 14 residues. V was cut by 3 bases and J by 4 bases, with 15 bases left in between. The DNA for the CDR3 is TGCAGCGTTGAGGGTCTAATGGGGATAGAGACCCAGTACTTC. As protein: CSVEGLMGIETQYF.

The chain has TRBV7-9 and TRBJ2-7, with TRBD2 matching over 9 bases. This CDR3 is 14 amino acids long. After removal of 6 bases from V and 3 bases from J, the junction contained 6 bases not matched to a gene. The germline V gene has CDR1 SEHNR and CDR2 FQNEAQ (reference sequence). The DNA for the CDR3 is TGTGCCAGCAGTCTTAGCGGGAGTAACTACGAGCAGTACTTC. Its protein is CASSLSGSNYEQYF.

Worth noting for this clone: The sample carries other DNA sequences with the same CDR3. The chain recombines TRBV10-1 with TRBJ2-7; 10 bases map to TRBD1. The germline CDR1 and CDR2 sequences are WNHNN and SYGVQD (reference sequence). The J segment lost 1 base and the V segment lost 4 bases, leaving 1 base of the junction unmatched. CDR3 length: 14 amino acids. The CDR3 spells CASSAGQGSYEQYF. In DNA form, the CDR3 reads TGCGCCAGCAGTGCGGGACAGGGGTCCTACGAGCAGTACTTC.

V gene TRBV25-1 combines with J gene TRBJ1-6, with D maybe TRBD1 (5 bases). V dropped 3 bases and J dropped 8 bases, with 11 bases sitting between them. Looked up from germline, CDR1 is MGHDK and CDR2 is SYGVNS. The CDR3 consists of 14 residues. The CDR3 region has the DNA TGTGCCAGCAGTGAGGCAGGGTCCTATTCACCCCTCCACTTT. Its protein is CASSEAGSYSPLHF. Full variable domain (missing parts from reference TRBV25-1 and TRBJ1-6): EADIYQTPRYLVIGTGKKITLECSQTMGHDKMYWYQQDPGMELHLIHYSYGVNSTEKGDLSSESTVSRIRTEHFPLTLESARPSHTSQYLCASSEAGSYSPLHFGNGTRLTVT.

The chain combines TRBV7-9 with TRBJ2-3, with no clear D. Germline loops: CDR1 SEHNR, CDR2 FQNEAQ (reference sequence). Trimming shortened V by 6 bases and J by 6 bases, and 7 bases separated the two germline ends. CDR3 length equals 11 residues. CDR3 nucleotides: TGTGCCAGCAGGGCCTCGGATACGCAGTATTTT. Translation: CASRASDTQYF.